These T cell receptor beta chains were read from a single sample in a study of OX40 agonist ivuxolimab in advanced cancers. Assay used: immunoSEQ multiplex PCR; TCRdb lists only in-frame clones, some missing. This sample yields around 99,000 clones, of which approximately 89% are seen a single time; approximately 1.3% belongs to the top ten. Sequencing was performed on CD4+ or CD8+ T cells sorted from blood, taken in a trial of the OX40 agonist ivuxolimab. Source of these receptors: an adult with an advanced solid tumor such as melanoma, head and neck, liver or kidney cancer. Each CDR3 is given with its conserved first and last residue. The D gene is left open where the match is weak. Size is omitted from some rows. Given values are once, few, many or a class for expanded clones.

TRBV19,-,TRBJ2-2,-,TGTGCCAGTAGTATCGGTAGGGGGAGCTACACCGGGGAGCTGTTTTTT,CASSIGRGSYTGELFF
TRBV2,TRBD1,TRBJ1-2,-,TGTGCCAGCAGTGAAGCGGGACAGGGGATTTCCACCTTC,CASSEAGQGISTF
TRBV4-2,-,TRBJ2-1,-,TGTGCCAGCAGCCAACCCATCAGGGAGAATGAGCAGTTCTTC,CASSQPIRENEQFF
TRBV18,-,TRBJ2-7,-,TGTGCCAGCTCACCCGGGACCTACAACTACGAGCAGTACTTC,CASSPGTYNYEQYF
TRBV4-3,TRBD2,TRBJ2-1,once,TGCGCCAGCAGTTATGGACTAGCGGGAGCTGATGAGCAGTTCTTC,CASSYGLAGADEQFF
TRBV7-9,-,TRBJ1-3,few,TGTGCCAGCAGGGTACTTCCCCTCGGACGGACCATCTCTGGAAACACCATATATTTT,CASRVLPLGRTISGNTIYF
TRBV19,TRBD2,TRBJ2-1,once,TGTGCCAGTGGGGGACTAGCGGACTACAATGAGCAGTTCTTC,CASGGLADYNEQFF
TRBV9,TRBD1,TRBJ1-6,once,TGTGCCAGCAGCGAATCAGGGGGATATTCACCCCTCCACTTT,CASSESGGYSPLHF
TRBV5-8,-,TRBJ2-7,-,TGTGCCAGCGGCAACCGAGGACTCTCCTACGAGCAGTACTTC,CASGNRGLSYEQYF
TRBV6-5,-,TRBJ1-2,-,TGTGCCAGCAGTTACCCTTCCATAGATGGCTACACCTTC,CASSYPSIDGYTF
TRBV29-1,-,TRBJ1-1,-,TGCAGCGTTGAAATTACGGCAGCTGAAGCTTTCTTT,CSVEITAAEAFF
TRBV28,-,TRBJ1-5,-,TGTGCCAGCAGTCCGTGGGATGGCTATAGCAATCAGCCCCAGCATTTT,CASSPWDGYSNQPQHF
TRBV11-2,TRBD1,TRBJ1-5,few,TGTGCCAGCAGCCATCAGGGACAGGGACAGCCCCAGCATTTT,CASSHQGQGQPQHF
TRBV28,-,TRBJ2-3,-,TGTGCCAGCAGTCCCTGGGTCGGCACGCAGTATTTT,CASSPWVGTQYF
TRBV23-1,-,TRBJ2-3,-,TGCGCCAGCAGTCAAAGCAAGGGGACTCAAGAAACAGATACGCAGTATTTT,CASSQSKGTQETDTQYF
TRBV27,TRBD2,TRBJ2-1,-,TGTGCCAGCAGAGGGACTAGGCTAGCAGGGGAGCAGTTCTTC,CASRGTRLAGEQFF
TRBV7-9,-,TRBJ2-7,-,TGTGCCAGCAGCGCCGGGGTTGCCGTCGGCGAGCAGTACTTC,CASSAGVAVGEQYF
TRBV5-1,TRBD2,TRBJ2-7,-,TGCGCCAGCAGCTTCTTAACGCAGACTAGCGGTAGCTCCTACGAGCAGTACTTC,CASSFLTQTSGSSYEQYF
TRBV28,-,TRBJ1-1,-,TGTGCCAGCAGTTTTAAGGGAGTGTACACTGAAGCTTTCTTT,CASSFKGVYTEAFF
TRBV25-1,-,TRBJ1-4,-,TGTGCCAGCAGTGAATTTGGGGGGCGCCGAGAAAAACTGTTTTTT,CASSEFGGRREKLFF
TRBV28,-,TRBJ1-1,-,TGTGCCAGCAGCCGAAGGCAGTTTCGGTTGAACACTGAAGCTTTCTTT,CASSRRQFRLNTEAFF
TRBV5-1,-,TRBJ2-5,-,TGCGCCAGCAGTCCCGGTGCCCCCACCCTGCAAGAGACCCAGTACTTC,CASSPGAPTLQETQYF
TRBV5-4,-,TRBJ1-6,-,TGTGCCAGCAGCTTGCGGACGTTGGATTCACCCCTCCACTTT,CASSLRTLDSPLHF
TRBV7-9,TRBD2,TRBJ2-3,-,TGTGCCAGCAGCTTAGGGAGGGGCGGGAGCAGCACAGATACGCAGTATTTT,CASSLGRGGSSTDTQYF
TRBV7-2,-,TRBJ2-1,-,TGTGCCAGCAGCTTAGCTCTCTACAATGAGCAGTTCTTC,CASSLALYNEQFF
TRBV21-1,-,TRBJ1-4,-,TGTGCCAGCAGGAACGGCTACAAGGTGCATAATGAAAAACTGTTTTTT,CASRNGYKVHNEKLFF
TRBV5-4,TRBD1,TRBJ2-7,-,TGTGCCAGCAGCGGGGTGGGGGACAGGACCTGGGGGGAGCAGTACTTC,CASSGVGDRTWGEQYF
TRBV6-5,-,TRBJ1-2,-,TGTGCCAGCAGATCCACGGGGTTGGACTATGGCTACACCTTC,CASRSTGLDYGYTF
TRBV18,-,TRBJ1-1,-,TGTGCCAGCTCACCACGGGGGGTTACTGAAGCTTTCTTT,CASSPRGVTEAFF
TRBV6-5,TRBD1,TRBJ1-1,-,TGTGCCAGCAGAAAAACAGGGGTGAACACTGAAGCTTTCTTT,CASRKTGVNTEAFF
TRBV10-1,-,TRBJ2-1,-,TGCGCCAGCAGTGAGTCGCGACAGGCGAGCTCCTACAATGAGCAGTTCTTC,CASSESRQASSYNEQFF
TRBV4-3,-,TRBJ2-7,-,TGCGCCAGCAGCCAAGAGAGTCTCTCGGCCTACGAGCAGTACTTC,CASSQESLSAYEQYF
TRBV28,-,TRBJ2-2,-,TGTGCCAGCAGTTTAGGCGTAGATGACACCGGGGAGCTGTTTTTT,CASSLGVDDTGELFF
TRBV7-3,-,TRBJ1-5,-,TGTGCCAGCAGCTTAGAGTACAGAGGTCAGCCCCAGCATTTT,CASSLEYRGQPQHF
TRBV7-2,-,TRBJ1-1,-,TGTGCCAGCAGCCGCCGACTAGATGGCACTGAAGCTTTCTTT,CASSRRLDGTEAFF
TRBV10-3,-,TRBJ2-2,-,TGTGCCATCAGTGGGCGGGGAGCGGACACCGGGGAGCTGTTTTTT,CAISGRGADTGELFF
TRBV5-1,-,TRBJ1-4,-,TGCGCCAGCAGCTTGTCGGGGCAGGAAAAACTGTTTTTT,CASSLSGQEKLFF
TRBV19,TRBD1,TRBJ1-1,-,TGTGCCAGTACCAGGACAGGGGCCAACACTGAAGCTTTCTTT,CASTRTGANTEAFF
TRBV7-9,-,TRBJ1-1,-,TGTGCCAGCAGCTTGACTAGCGGGTTGACTGAAGCTTTCTTT,CASSLTSGLTEAFF
TRBV28,-,TRBJ1-1,-,TGTGCCAGCAGTTTCCCCTCGTACACTGAAGCTTTCTTT,CASSFPSYTEAFF
TRBV7-8,TRBD1,TRBJ1-3,-,TGTGCCAGCAGCTACCCGGGACAGGGGGGTACTGGAAACACCATATATTTT,CASSYPGQGGTGNTIYF
TRBV10-3,TRBD1,TRBJ2-1,-,TGTGCCATCAACCGGGACAGCATTAATGAGCAGTTCTTC,CAINRDSINEQFF
TRBV28,-,TRBJ2-1,-,TGTGCCAGCCAAAGCGGCAGCTCCTACAATGAGCAGTTCTTC,CASQSGSSYNEQFF